This TCR beta chain was sequenced for a study of blood T cell repertoires in COVID-19. V was clipped by 6 bases and J by 8 bases; unmatched bases: 7. The CDR3 runs to 14 residues. Germline assignment: CDR1 SGHDN and CDR2 FVKESK. Here immunoSEQ multiplex PCR was the method, and the copy in TCRdb shows in-frame clones only, minus some. There are 130,000 or so clones in the sample; about 80% occur only once, and roughly 9.2% lies in the top ten. Material: PBMCs or T cells enriched from blood (not recorded which). The gene calls are TRBV14 and TRBJ1-2, with 12 bases lining up with TRBD1. The receptor was derived from a man aged 50 or older who had recovered from COVID-19. CDR3 sequence reads: CASRETGTGGGYTF. DNA of the CDR3: TGTGCCAGCAGGGAAACCGGGACAGGGGGCGGCTACACCTTC.